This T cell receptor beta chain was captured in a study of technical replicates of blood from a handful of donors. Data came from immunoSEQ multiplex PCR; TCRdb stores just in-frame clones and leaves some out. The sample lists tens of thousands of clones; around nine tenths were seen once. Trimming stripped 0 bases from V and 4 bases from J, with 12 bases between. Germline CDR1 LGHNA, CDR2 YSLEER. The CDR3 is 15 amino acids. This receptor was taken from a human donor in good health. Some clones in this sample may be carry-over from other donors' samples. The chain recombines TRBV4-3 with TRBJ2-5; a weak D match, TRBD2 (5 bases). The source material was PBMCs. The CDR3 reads CASSQDARVPETQYF. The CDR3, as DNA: TGCGCCAGCAGCCAAGACGCGAGGGTCCCAGAGACCCAGTACTTC.